This T cell receptor (beta chain) was identified during a study of T cell changes during pregnancy in multiple sclerosis. Generated by immunoSEQ multiplex PCR, the TCRdb table keeps only in-frame clones and is missing some. The sample lists about 110,000 clones; around 90% were seen once. This clone has a single count. This clonotype was obtained from a female donor with multiple sclerosis, enrolled in a pregnancy study. The sample consisted of peripheral blood, taken in the third trimester of pregnancy.

The CDR3 nucleotides are TGTGCCAGTAGTAAAAACAGGGGACCGAATCAGCCCCAGCATTTT. Amino acid sequence: CASSKNRGPNQPQHF. The chain is built from TRBV19 and TRBJ1-5, with TRBD1 identical over 7 bases. Germline CDR1 LNHDA, CDR2 SQIVND (reference sequence). The CDR3 loop spans 15 amino acids. The V and J ends lost 4 bases and 4 bases, in that order; junction bases with no gene match: 7.